These T cell receptor beta chains were read from a single sample in a study of T cell responses to AZD1222 COVID-19 vaccine. Assay used: immunoSEQ multiplex PCR; TCRdb lists only in-frame clones, some missing. The sample yields 40,000 to 60,000 clones, around 85% seen once. Source: peripheral blood, taken on day 0 of MenACWY control vaccination. The receptors were gathered from an adult in good health. The CDR3 runs from the conserved cysteine through the conserved F or W.

v_call: TRBV7-8; cdr3_aa: CASSSLAGQKNQPQHF
v_call: TRBV5-1; cdr3_aa: CASSPGQGLTEAFF
v_call: TRBV28; cdr3_aa: CASSLPLRQGLNF
v_call: TRBV27; cdr3_aa: CASSPYQGMGSNQPQHF
v_call: TRBV7-9; cdr3_aa: CASSFPDRIGAEAFF
v_call: TRBV2; cdr3_aa: CASGTGYTGELFF
v_call: TRBV9; cdr3_aa: CASSATGSGGTDTQYF
v_call: TRBV5-1; cdr3_aa: CASSLQGVANEKLFF
v_call: TRBV3-1/TRBV3-2; cdr3_aa: CASSQDWGGVSPLHF
v_call: TRBV2; cdr3_aa: CASSKDRPPSPLHF
v_call: TRBV6-1; cdr3_aa: CASSGGQERRQSYGYTF
v_call: TRBV11-1; cdr3_aa: CASSLLPTGAGYGYTF
v_call: TRBV5-1; cdr3_aa: CASSSQLLAGVTELFF
v_call: TRBV10-3; cdr3_aa: CAISDRGLYGYTF
v_call: TRBV21-1; cdr3_aa: CASSKEGRRDRGHPSSYEQYF
v_call: TRBV5-6; cdr3_aa: CASSLARGYEKLFF
v_call: TRBV19; cdr3_aa: CASSISRTTSTDTQYF
v_call: TRBV7-8; cdr3_aa: CASSYRGGSGELFF
v_call: TRBV3-1/TRBV3-2; cdr3_aa: CASSHLSLTGRTEAFF
v_call: TRBV5-6; cdr3_aa: CASSPVGSYNEQFF
v_call: TRBV29-1; cdr3_aa: CSVRQGSTEAFF
v_call: TRBV28; cdr3_aa: CASSSETTLSYEQYF
v_call: TRBV28; cdr3_aa: CASSPARQGTSYSNQPQHF
v_call: TRBV7-6; cdr3_aa: CASSLAPGPTNYGYTF
v_call: TRBV9; cdr3_aa: CASSVDRLLNEKLFF
v_call: TRBV2; cdr3_aa: CASKIEQGALSPLHF
v_call: TRBV13; cdr3_aa: CASSFPTGGNEQYF
v_call: TRBV5-4; cdr3_aa: CASSFDLTGANVLTF
v_call: TRBV5-5; cdr3_aa: CASSLAAGGLNTEAFF
v_call: TRBV5-1; cdr3_aa: CASSPSGGPNEKLFF
v_call: TRBV13; cdr3_aa: CASSRRTSGAKYF
v_call: TRBV19; cdr3_aa: CASSRADTSTDTQYF
v_call: TRBV5-6; cdr3_aa: CASSTPQGLVYF
v_call: TRBV6-5; cdr3_aa: CASKVRQGQSDGYTF
v_call: TRBV30; cdr3_aa: CAWRGQGNLNEQFF
v_call: TRBV19; cdr3_aa: CASSIPSGSTEAFF
v_call: TRBV5-6; cdr3_aa: CASSPVQGQPQHF
v_call: TRBV6-2/TRBV6-3; cdr3_aa: CASSLKGRGETQYF
v_call: TRBV5-6; cdr3_aa: CASSPYDLESDYTF
v_call: TRBV7-9; cdr3_aa: CASSLASPNQPQHF
v_call: TRBV7-8; cdr3_aa: CASSPGVEAFF
v_call: TRBV4-1; cdr3_aa: CASSPRTTTNEKLFF
v_call: TRBV6-1; cdr3_aa: CASSGSDKWKDQPQHF
v_call: TRBV6-5; cdr3_aa: CASRPGTAPQETQYF
v_call: TRBV7-8; cdr3_aa: CASSYLDRGATEAFF
v_call: TRBV5-6; cdr3_aa: CASSLFRSGNSYGYTF
v_call: TRBV19; cdr3_aa: CASSTRGRGNEQYF
v_call: TRBV3-1/TRBV3-2; cdr3_aa: CASSQTRETQYF
v_call: TRBV6-5; cdr3_aa: CASSYHISGANVLTF
v_call: TRBV7-9; cdr3_aa: CASTKRPDAGSGNTIYF
v_call: TRBV30; cdr3_aa: CAWHTGEAGTQYF
v_call: TRBV5-5; cdr3_aa: CASSLGGGWYNEQFF
v_call: TRBV30; cdr3_aa: CAWSQRGPLNPPQHF
v_call: TRBV9; cdr3_aa: CASSGRQGRTGELFF
v_call: TRBV7-2; cdr3_aa: CASSLGLRVNTDTQYF
v_call: TRBV29-1; cdr3_aa: CSVRRPDRDTEAFF
v_call: TRBV19; cdr3_aa: CASSMSQRSYEQYF
v_call: TRBV5-4; cdr3_aa: CASTLRGSGTDTQYF
v_call: TRBV2; cdr3_aa: CARPAGQSNTGELFF